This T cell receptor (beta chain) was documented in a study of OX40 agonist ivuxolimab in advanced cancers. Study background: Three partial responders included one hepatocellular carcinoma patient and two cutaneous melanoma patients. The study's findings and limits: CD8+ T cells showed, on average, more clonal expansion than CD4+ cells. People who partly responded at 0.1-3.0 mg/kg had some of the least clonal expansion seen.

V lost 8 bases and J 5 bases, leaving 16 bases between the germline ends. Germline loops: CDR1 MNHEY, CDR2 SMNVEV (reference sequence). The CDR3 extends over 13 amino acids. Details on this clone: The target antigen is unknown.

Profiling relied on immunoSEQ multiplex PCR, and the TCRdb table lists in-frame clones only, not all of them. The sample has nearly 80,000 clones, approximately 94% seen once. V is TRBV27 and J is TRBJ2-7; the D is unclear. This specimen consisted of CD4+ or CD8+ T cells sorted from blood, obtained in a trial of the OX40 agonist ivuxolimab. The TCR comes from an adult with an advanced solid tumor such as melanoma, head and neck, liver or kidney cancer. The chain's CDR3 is CASGVWSRDEQYF. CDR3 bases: TGTGCCAGCGGGGTTTGGAGTCGGGACGAGCAGTACTTC.